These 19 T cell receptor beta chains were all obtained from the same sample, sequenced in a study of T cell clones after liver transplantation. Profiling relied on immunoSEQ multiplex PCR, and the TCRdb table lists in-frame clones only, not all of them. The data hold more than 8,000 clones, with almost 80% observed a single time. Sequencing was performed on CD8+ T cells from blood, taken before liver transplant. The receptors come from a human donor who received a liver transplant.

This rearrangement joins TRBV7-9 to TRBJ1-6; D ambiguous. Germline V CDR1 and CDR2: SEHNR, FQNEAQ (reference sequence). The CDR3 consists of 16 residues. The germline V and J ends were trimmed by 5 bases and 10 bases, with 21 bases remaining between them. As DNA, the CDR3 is TGTGCCAGCAGCCCCGATGGGTTCGGCCCTAGCTCACCCCTCCACTTT. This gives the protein CASSPDGFGPSSPLHF.

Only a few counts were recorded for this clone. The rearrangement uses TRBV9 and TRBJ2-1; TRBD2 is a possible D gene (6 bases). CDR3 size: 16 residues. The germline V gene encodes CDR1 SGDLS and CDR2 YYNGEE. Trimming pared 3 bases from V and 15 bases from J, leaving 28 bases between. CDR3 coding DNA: TGTGCCAGCAGCGCGGAACCGGGACTCCGGAGCTTGAGTGGGTTCTTC. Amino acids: CASSAEPGLRSLSGFF.

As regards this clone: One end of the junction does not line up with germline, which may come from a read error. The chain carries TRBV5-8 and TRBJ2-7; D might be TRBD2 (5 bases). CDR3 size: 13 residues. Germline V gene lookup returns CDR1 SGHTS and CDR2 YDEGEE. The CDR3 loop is CAGSWTGSYEQYF. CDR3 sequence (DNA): TGTGCCGGCAGCTGGACGGGATCCTACGAGCAGTACTTC.

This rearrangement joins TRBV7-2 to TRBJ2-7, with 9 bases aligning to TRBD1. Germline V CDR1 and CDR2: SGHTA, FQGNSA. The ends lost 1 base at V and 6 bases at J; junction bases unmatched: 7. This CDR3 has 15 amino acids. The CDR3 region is CASSLGTGVLLEQYF. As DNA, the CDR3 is TGTGCCAGCAGCTTAGGGACAGGGGTTCTTCTCGAGCAGTACTTC.

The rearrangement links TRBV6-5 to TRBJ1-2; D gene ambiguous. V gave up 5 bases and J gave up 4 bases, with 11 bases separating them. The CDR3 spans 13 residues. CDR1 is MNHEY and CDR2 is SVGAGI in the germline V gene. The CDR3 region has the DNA TGTGCCAGCAGTCATCGCGGTAGCTATGGCTACACCTTC. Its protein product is CASSHRGSYGYTF.

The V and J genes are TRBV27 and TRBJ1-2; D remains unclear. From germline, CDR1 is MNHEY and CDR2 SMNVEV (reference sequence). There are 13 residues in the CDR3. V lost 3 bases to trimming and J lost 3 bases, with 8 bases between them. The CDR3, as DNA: TGTGCCAGCAGTTTTGGCGCTTACTATGGCTACACCTTC. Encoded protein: CASSFGAYYGYTF.

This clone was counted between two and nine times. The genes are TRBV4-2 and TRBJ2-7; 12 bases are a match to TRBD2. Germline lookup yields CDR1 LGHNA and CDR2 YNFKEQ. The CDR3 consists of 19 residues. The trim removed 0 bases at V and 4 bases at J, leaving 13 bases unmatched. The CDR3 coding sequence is TGTGCCAGCAGCCAAGAAGCAGGGGAGACTAGCGGGAGTCTGTACGAGCAGTACTTC. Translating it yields CASSQEAGETSGSLYEQYF.

This CDR3 reads CASSVGGTGGYEQYF. Here the CDR3 DNA reads TGTGCCAGCAGCGTAGGAGGGACAGGGGGCTACGAGCAGTACTTC. The rearrangement joins TRBV9 to TRBJ2-7; 11 bases map to TRBD1. Trimming removed 0 bases from V and 3 bases from J; junction bases left unmatched: 2. From germline, CDR1 is SGDLS and CDR2 YYNGEE. This CDR3 has 15 amino acids.

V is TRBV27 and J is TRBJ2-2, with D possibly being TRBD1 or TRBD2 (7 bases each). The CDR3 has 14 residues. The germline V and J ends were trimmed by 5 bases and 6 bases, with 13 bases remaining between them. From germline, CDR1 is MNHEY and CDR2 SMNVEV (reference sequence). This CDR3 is CASSLGRGPGELFF. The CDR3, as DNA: TGTGCCAGCAGTCTTGGGAGGGGGCCCGGGGAGCTGTTTTTT.

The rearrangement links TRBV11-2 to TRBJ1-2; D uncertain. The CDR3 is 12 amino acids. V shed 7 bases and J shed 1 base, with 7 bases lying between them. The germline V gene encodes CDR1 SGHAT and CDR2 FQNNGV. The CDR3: CASTLNNYGYTF. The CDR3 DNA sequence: TGTGCCAGCACCCTCAATAACTATGGCTACACCTTC.

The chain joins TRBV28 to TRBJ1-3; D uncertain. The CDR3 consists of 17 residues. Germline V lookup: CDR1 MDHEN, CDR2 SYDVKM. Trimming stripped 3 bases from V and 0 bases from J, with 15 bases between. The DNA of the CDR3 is TGTGCCAGCAGTTTTCCCCCTTTGTCCTTCTCTGGAAACACCATATATTTT. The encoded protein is CASSFPPLSFSGNTIYF.

The CDR3 spells CASSLAGASGSSYEQYF. CDR3 nucleotide sequence: TGTGCCAGCAGCTTAGCGGGGGCTAGCGGGAGCTCCTACGAGCAGTACTTC. The V gene is TRBV7-9, the J gene TRBJ2-7; TRBD2 agrees at 10 bases. Germline V gives CDR1 SEHNR, CDR2 FQNEAQ (reference sequence). CDR3 length equals 17 residues. V trimming: 0 bases; J trimming: 0 bases; junction bases outside the gene matches: 5.

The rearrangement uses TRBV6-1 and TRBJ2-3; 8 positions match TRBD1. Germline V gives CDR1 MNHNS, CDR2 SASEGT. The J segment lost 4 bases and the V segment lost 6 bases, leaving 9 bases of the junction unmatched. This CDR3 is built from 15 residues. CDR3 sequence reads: CASSFVTGVADTQYF. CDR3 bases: TGTGCCAGCAGCTTCGTGACAGGGGTGGCAGATACGCAGTATTTT.

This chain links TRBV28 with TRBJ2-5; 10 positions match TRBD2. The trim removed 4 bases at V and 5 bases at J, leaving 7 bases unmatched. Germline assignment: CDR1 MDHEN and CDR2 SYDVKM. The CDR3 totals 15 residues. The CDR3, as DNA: TGTGCCAGCAGTTCCCGGGGTAGCGGGAGGGAGACCCAGTACTTC. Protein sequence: CASSSRGSGRETQYF. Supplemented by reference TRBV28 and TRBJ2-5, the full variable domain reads DVKVTQSSRYLVKRTGEKVFLECVQDMDHENMFWYRQDPGLGLRLIYFSYDVKMKEKGDIPEGYSVSREKKERFSLILESASTNQTSMYLCASSSRGSGRETQYFGPGTRLLVL.

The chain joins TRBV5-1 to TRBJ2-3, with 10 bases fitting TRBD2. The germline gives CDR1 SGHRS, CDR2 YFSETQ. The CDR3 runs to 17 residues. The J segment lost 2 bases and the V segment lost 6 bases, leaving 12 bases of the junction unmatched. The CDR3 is CASTETLAGETTDTQYF. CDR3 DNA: TGCGCCAGCACCGAGACTCTAGCGGGGGAGACCACAGATACGCAGTATTTT.

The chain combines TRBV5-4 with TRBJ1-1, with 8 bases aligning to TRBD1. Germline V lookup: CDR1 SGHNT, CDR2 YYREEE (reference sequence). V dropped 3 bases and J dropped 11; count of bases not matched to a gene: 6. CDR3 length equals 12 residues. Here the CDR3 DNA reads TGTGCCAGCAGCTCATCCAGGGGGCAGGCTTTCTTT. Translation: CASSSSRGQAFF.

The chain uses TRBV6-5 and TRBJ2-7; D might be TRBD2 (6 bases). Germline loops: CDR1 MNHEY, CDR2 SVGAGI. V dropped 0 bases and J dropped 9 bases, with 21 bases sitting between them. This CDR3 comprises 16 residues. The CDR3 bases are TGTGCCAGCAGTTACTCGAGAGGTGGGGGACTCTTCGGGCAGTACTTC. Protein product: CASSYSRGGGLFGQYF.

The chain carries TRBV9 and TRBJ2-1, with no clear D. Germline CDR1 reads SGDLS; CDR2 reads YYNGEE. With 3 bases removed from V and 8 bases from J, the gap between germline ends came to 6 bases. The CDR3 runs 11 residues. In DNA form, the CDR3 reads TGTGCCAGCAGCGCGACCTATGAGCAGTTCTTC. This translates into CASSATYEQFF.

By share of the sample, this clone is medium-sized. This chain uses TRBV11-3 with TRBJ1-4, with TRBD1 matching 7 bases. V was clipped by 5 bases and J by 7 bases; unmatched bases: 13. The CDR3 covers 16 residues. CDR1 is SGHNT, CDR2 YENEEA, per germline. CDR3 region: CASSLQRGTVREKLFF. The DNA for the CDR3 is TGTGCCAGCAGCCTACAACGGGGGACAGTTCGTGAAAAACTGTTTTTT.